This T cell receptor (beta chain) was captured by sequencing in a study of graft-versus-host responses after intestinal transplantation (dated by TCRdb to about 2021). For context, the study as a whole: Recipients received multivisceral, liver-intestinal, or isolated intestinal transplants. A peak of at least 4% donor T cells among recipient peripheral blood mononuclear cells was the definition used for donor T cell macrochimerism. To identify alloreactive clones, pre-transplant mixed lymphocyte reaction products were sequenced and compared with unstimulated pre-transplant donor and recipient T cells. After intestinal transplantation, graft-versus-host and host-versus-graft alloreactive T cell clones were followed in the graft, circulation and bone marrow using bulk TCR-beta CDR3 sequencing. All recipients received anti-thymocyte globulin induction followed by maintenance tacrolimus and steroids for around three years. The cohort enrolled 20 to 30 intestinal transplant recipients, one of whom was a retransplant, and a few patients without pretransplant specimens were excluded. Instead of going to the commercial service, samples from a few later patients were sequenced in-house on an Illumina MiSeq and processed with MiXCR.

The CDR3 holds 17 amino acids from the cysteine to the phenylalanine. Of all the DNA, just the CDR3 is kept, 51 bases in frame from base 1. CDR1 and CDR2 were assigned from the germline V gene as MGHRA and YSYEKL. At the junction V is shortened by 0 bases and J by 2 bases, with 16 bases in between. A remark on this clone: The antigen this receptor binds is unknown. No base-level quality is on record; no much larger clone is a single base apart.

Study-wide conclusions, independent of this receptor: Patients with donor T cell macrochimerism had high GvH to HvG T cell clonal ratios in their allografts. The conclusions were limited by the relatively low number and heterogeneity of the intestinal transplant patients. Early after transplant, peak levels of circulating GvH clones were associated with declines in HvG clones. GvH clones were found in recipient bone marrow, and some of the GvH clones appeared earlier in ileal mucosa or blood, which is consistent with an intestinal mucosal origin.

Read against the paper, the sample's time point label means: cells obtained before transplantation from donor or recipient. CD3+CD4+ and CD3+CD8+ populations were FACS-sorted from unstimulated pre-transplant donor and recipient cells taken from spleen or lymph nodes. The library was built by means of the immunoSEQ multiplex PCR assay. For most patients, genomic DNA was isolated with the Qiagen DNeasy Blood and Tissue Kit and shipped frozen to Adaptive Biotechnologies for TCR sequencing. Adaptive Biotechnologies carried out high-throughput TCR-beta CDR3 sequencing of genomic DNA for most patients. In the original analysis: TCR sequencing data for more than 15 patients were retrieved from Adaptive's ImmunoSEQ software; three other patients were processed with MiXCR and VDJtools. To correct CD4 versus CD8 sorting errors, sequences present in both subsets at a frequency ratio below 5:1 were removed. CDR3 nucleotide sequences shared by donor and recipient were removed because the origin of these sequences could not be assigned. At least 2-fold expansion over unstimulated cells and a minimum CFSE-low frequency of 0.002% (template counts) or 0.001% (read counts) were required for clones to be classified as alloreactive. A clone was considered mappable if detected in the sequenced pre-transplant spleen, lymph node, or MLR CFSE-low populations of the donor or recipient. Cumulative frequency of alloreactive clones was calculated as a percentage of all sequences weighted by copy number. TCRdb limited this immuneACCESS table to in-frame rearrangements with V and J called. A share of clones is missing; checked studies link under half to unresolved V genes, and the rest is unexplained. Clone size and the V and J calls come from that table; the DNA yielded D and trimming. Within this sample are more than 65,000 clones, with 90% of them counted one time only. Roughly 1.3% of the sample belongs to the ten largest clones.

The specimen was unstimulated CD8+ T cells sorted from spleen or lymph node cells, collected before intestinal transplant. The TCR sequence derives from a human donor who received an intestinal transplant. The chain was built from TRBV4-1 and TRBJ1-1; a tentative D match to TRBD1 spans 6 bases. The nucleotide sequence reads TGCGCCAGCAGCCAAGAGAGGGGCTTGGGACAAAACACTGAAGCTTTCTTT. Its protein product is CASSQERGLGQNTEAFF.